This note documents a single T cell receptor (beta chain) sequence. From the 5' RACE reads, TCRdb called clonotypes with MiXCR, one entry per CDR3 protein. Among some 450,000 distinct CDR3 sequences listed, 20% were seen once. This record belongs to a study of T-cell memory formation after mild COVID-19. The CDR3 runs to 15 residues. V gave up 0 bases and J gave up 4 bases; unmatched junction bases: 4. The germline CDR1 and CDR2 sequences are SGHRS and YFSETQ. The sequence was obtained from an adult woman who had mild COVID-19 (a few samples of this study predate the infection). Cell type and time point are not known. The rearrangement uses TRBV5-1 and TRBJ2-7; TRBD1 agrees at 10 bases. What was sequenced was PBMCs or a T cell subset sorted from them (not recorded which). The CDR3 reads CASSLARDRGYEQYF. The CDR3 nucleotides read TGCGCCAGCAGCTTGGCCCGGGACAGGGGTTACGAGCAGTACTTC.